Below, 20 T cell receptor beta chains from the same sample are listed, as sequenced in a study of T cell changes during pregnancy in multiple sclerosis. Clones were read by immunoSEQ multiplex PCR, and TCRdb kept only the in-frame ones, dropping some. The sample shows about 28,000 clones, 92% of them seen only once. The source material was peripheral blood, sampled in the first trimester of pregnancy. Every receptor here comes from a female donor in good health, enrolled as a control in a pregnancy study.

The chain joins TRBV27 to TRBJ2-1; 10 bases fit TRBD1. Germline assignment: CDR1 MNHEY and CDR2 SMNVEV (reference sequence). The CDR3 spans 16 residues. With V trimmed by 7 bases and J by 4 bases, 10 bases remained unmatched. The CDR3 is CASIASGTGAYNEQFF. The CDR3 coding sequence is TGTGCCAGCATCGCCTCCGGGACAGGGGCGTACAATGAGCAGTTCTTC.

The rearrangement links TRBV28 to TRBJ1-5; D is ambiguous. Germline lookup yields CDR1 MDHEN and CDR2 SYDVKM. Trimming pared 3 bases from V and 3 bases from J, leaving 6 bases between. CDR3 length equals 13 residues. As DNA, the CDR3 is TGTGCCAGCAGTTTCCAAATCAATCAGCCCCAGCATTTT. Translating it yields CASSFQINQPQHF.

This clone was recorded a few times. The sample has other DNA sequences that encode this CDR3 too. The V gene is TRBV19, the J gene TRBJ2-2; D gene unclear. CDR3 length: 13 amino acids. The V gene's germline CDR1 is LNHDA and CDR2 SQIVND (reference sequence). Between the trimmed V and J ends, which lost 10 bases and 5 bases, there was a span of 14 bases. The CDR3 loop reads CAIQTGGTGELFF. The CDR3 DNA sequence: TGTGCCATCCAGACGGGTGGAACCGGGGAGCTGTTTTTT. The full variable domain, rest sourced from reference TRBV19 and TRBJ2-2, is DGGITQSPKYLFRKEGQNVTLSCEQNLNHDAMYWYRQDPGQGLRLIYYSQIVNDFQKGDIAEGYSVSREKKESFPLTVTSAQKNPTAFYLCAIQTGGTGELFFGEGSRLTVL.

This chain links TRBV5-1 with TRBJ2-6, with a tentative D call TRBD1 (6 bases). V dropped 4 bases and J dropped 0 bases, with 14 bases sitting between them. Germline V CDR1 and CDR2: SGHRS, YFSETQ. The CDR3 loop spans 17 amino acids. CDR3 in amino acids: CASSPTGSFSGANVLTF. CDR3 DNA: TGCGCCAGCAGCCCGACAGGATCCTTCTCTGGGGCCAACGTCCTGACTTTC.

The CDR3, as DNA: TGTGCCAGCAGTTACTCGGGGACAGGGGGCGGGGGCTACACCTTC. Its protein is CASSYSGTGGGGYTF. V gene TRBV6-5 combines with J gene TRBJ1-2; TRBD1 aligns across 12 bases. V shed 0 bases, J shed 8 bases, and the junction held 4 bases outside the gene matches. Germline assignment: CDR1 MNHEY and CDR2 SVGAGI. This CDR3 region has 15 residues.

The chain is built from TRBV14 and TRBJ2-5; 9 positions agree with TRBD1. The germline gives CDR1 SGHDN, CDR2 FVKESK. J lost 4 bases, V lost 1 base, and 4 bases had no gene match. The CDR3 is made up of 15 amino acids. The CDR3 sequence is CASSQGQGVRETQYF. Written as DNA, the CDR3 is TGTGCCAGCAGCCAAGGACAGGGGGTGAGAGAGACCCAGTACTTC.

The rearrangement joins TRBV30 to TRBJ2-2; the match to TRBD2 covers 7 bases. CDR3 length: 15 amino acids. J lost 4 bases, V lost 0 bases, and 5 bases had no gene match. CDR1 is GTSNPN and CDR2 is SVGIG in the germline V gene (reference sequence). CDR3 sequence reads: CAWSVGREFTGELFF. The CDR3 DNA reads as TGTGCCTGGAGTGTGGGGCGGGAGTTCACCGGGGAGCTGTTTTTT.

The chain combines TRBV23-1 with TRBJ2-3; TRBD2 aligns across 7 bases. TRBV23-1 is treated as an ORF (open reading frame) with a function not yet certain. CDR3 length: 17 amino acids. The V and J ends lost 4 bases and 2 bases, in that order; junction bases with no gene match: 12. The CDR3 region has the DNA TGCGCCAGCAGTCTAGTAGGGCGGGAGCTTCTCACAGATACGCAGTATTTT. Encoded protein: CASSLVGRELLTDTQYF.

The CDR3 is CASSLDNDEKLFF. The CDR3 DNA reads TGTGCCAGCAGCTTGGACAACGATGAAAAACTGTTTTTT. The chain uses TRBV13 and TRBJ1-4, with D perhaps matching TRBD1 (5 bases). CDR1 and CDR2 (germline): PRHDT, FYEKMQ (reference sequence). CDR3 length: 13 residues. Trimming removed 3 bases at V and 6 bases at J, with 8 bases between.

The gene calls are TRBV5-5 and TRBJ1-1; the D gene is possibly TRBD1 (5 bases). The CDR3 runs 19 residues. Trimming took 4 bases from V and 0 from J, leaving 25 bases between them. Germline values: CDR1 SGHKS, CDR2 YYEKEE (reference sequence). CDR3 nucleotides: TGTGCCAGCAGCACTTTTCGCGTCCGTGAAGGGGTCATGAACACTGAAGCTTTCTTT. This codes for CASSTFRVREGVMNTEAFF.

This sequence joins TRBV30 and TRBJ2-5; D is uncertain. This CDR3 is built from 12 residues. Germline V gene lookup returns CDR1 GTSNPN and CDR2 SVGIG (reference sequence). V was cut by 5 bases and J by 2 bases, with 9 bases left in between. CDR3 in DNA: TGTGCCTGGTCCTCAGGTCAAGAGACCCAGTACTTC. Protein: CAWSSGQETQYF.

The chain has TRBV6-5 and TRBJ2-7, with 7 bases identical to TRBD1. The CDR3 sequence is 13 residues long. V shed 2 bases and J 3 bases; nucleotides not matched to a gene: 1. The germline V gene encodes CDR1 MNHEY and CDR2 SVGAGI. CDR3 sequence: CASSYGTDYEQYF. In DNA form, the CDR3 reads TGTGCCAGCAGTTACGGGACAGACTACGAGCAGTACTTC.

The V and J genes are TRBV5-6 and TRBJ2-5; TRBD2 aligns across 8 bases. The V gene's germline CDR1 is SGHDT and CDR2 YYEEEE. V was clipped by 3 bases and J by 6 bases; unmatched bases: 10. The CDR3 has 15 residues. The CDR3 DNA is TGTGCCAGCAGCTCCCCGACTGGACTAGCCAAGACCCAGTACTTC. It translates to CASSSPTGLAKTQYF.

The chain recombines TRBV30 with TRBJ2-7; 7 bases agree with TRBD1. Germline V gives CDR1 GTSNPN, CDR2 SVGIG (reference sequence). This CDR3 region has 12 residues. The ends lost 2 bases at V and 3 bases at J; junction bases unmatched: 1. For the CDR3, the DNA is TGTGCCTGGAGTCGACAGGGCTACGAGCAGTACTTC. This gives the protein CAWSRQGYEQYF.

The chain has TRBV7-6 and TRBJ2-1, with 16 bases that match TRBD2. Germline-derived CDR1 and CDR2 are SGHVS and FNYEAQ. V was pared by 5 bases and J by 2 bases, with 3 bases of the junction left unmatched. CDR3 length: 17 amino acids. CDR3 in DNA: TGTGCCAGCAGCCAGGGACTAGCGGGAGGGCCCTACAATGAGCAGTTCTTC. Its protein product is CASSQGLAGGPYNEQFF.

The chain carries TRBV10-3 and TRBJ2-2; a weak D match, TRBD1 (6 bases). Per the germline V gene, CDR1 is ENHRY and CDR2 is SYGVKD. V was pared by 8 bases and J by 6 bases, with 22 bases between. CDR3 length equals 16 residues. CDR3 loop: CAIGQGEQGIAGELFF. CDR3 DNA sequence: TGTGCCATCGGACAAGGGGAGCAGGGGATCGCCGGGGAGCTGTTTTTT.

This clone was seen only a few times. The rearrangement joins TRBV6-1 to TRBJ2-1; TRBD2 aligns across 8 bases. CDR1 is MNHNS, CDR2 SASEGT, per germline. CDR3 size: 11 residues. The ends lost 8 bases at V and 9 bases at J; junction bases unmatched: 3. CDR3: CASGAGVEQFF. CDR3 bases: TGTGCCAGCGGAGCGGGAGTTGAGCAGTTCTTC.

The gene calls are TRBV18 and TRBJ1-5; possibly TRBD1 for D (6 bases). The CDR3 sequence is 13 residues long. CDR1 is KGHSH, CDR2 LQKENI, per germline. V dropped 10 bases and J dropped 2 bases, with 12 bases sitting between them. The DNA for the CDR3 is TGTGCCACCACAGGGATCCGCAATCAGCCCCAGCATTTT. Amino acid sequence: CATTGIRNQPQHF. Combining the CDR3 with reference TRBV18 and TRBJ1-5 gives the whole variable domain NAGVMQNPRHLVRRRGQEARLRCSPMKGHSHVYWYRQLPEEGLKFMVYLQKENIIDESGMPKERFSAEFPKEGPSILRIQQVVRGDSAAYFCATTGIRNQPQHFGDGTRLSIL.

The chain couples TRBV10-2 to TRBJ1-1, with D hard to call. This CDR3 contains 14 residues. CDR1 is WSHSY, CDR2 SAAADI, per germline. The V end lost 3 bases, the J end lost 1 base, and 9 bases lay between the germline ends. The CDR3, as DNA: TGCGCCAGCAGTGATGGCCACCAGAACACTGAAGCTTTCTTT. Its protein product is CASSDGHQNTEAFF.

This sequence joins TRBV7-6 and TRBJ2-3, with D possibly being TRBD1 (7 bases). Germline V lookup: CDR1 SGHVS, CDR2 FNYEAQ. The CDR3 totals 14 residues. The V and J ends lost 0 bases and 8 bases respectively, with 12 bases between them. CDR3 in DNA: TGTGCCAGCAGCTTAGCGCACCAGGGGGGTACGCAGTATTTT. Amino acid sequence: CASSLAHQGGTQYF. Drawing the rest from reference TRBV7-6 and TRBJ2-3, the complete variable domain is GAGVSQSPRYKVTKRGQDVALRCDPISGHVSLYWYRQALGQGPEFLTYFNYEAQQDKSGLPNDRFSAERPEGSISTLTIQRTEQRDSAMYRCASSLAHQGGTQYFGPGTRLTVL.